The 9 T cell receptor beta chains listed next were all sequenced from one sample in a study of blood T cell repertoires in COVID-19. Assay: immunoSEQ multiplex PCR; the TCRdb copy retains only in-frame clones and omits some. The table records under 250,000 clones, 80% to 95% of them present only once. The sample taken for sequencing was peripheral blood. The origin of the receptors is a man aged 55-75 years with COVID-19, enrolled during active disease.

This sequence joins TRBV6-2 or TRBV6-3 and TRBJ2-1; 7 bases are a match to TRBD2. V lost 5 bases and J lost 2; bases outside the gene matches: 9. Germline CDR1 reads MNHEY; CDR2 reads SVGEGT. The CDR3 contains 16 residues. DNA of the CDR3: TGTGCCAGCAGTCGCCGGGACTATCCTACCTACAATGAGCAGTTCTTC. Its protein product is CASSRRDYPTYNEQFF.

In this sample, this clone turned up once. This chain links TRBV7-2 with TRBJ2-3; 10 nucleotides match TRBD1. Germline CDR1 is SGHTA and CDR2 is FQGNSA. The CDR3 length is 15 residues. V shed 4 bases and J 3 bases; nucleotides not matched to a gene: 4. The CDR3, as DNA: TGTGCCAGCAGCTCCGGACAGGGGGAGACAGATACGCAGTATTTT. It encodes CASSSGQGETDTQYF.

This chain connects TRBV7-9 to TRBJ1-1, with TRBD1 as a possible D gene (6 bases). This CDR3 spans 14 amino acids. V dropped 7 bases and J dropped 3 bases, with 15 bases sitting between them. From germline, CDR1 is SEHNR and CDR2 FQNEAQ (reference sequence). The CDR3 nucleotides are TGTGCCAGCATCAGACAGGTGGGGGACACTGAAGCTTTCTTT. It translates to CASIRQVGDTEAFF.

The chain carries TRBV14 and TRBJ2-5; 8 bases line up with TRBD1. CDR1 SGHDN and CDR2 FVKESK come from the germline V gene. The CDR3 sequence is 16 residues long. V gave up 4 bases and J gave up 7 bases; unmatched junction bases: 14. As DNA, the CDR3 is TGTGCCAGCAGCCTACTGACAGGGGTTGTTGTGGGGACCCAGTACTTC. Translation gives CASSLLTGVVVGTQYF.

This clone was observed a single time. The V call is TRBV5-1, the J call TRBJ2-7, with a tentative D call TRBD1 (6 bases). V lost 0 bases and J lost 2, with 9 bases in between. There are 14 residues in the CDR3. From germline, CDR1 is SGHRS and CDR2 YFSETQ. The CDR3 here is CASSLAGHPYEQYF. Written as DNA, the CDR3 is TGCGCCAGCAGCTTGGCGGGACACCCCTACGAGCAGTACTTC.

The rearrangement joins TRBV6-1 to TRBJ1-4; 10 nucleotides match TRBD1. The CDR3 contains 15 residues. Per the germline V gene, CDR1 is MNHNS and CDR2 is SASEGT. V lost 3 bases, J lost 7 bases, and 5 bases stayed unmatched. The CDR3 region has the DNA TGTGCCAGCAGTGACACGACAGGGGGCAGTGAAAAACTGTTTTTT. It specifies CASSDTTGGSEKLFF.

This chain links TRBV5-1 with TRBJ2-3, with 9 bases identical to TRBD2. The CDR3 sequence is 17 residues long. The germline V gene has CDR1 SGHRS and CDR2 YFSETQ. With V trimmed by 0 bases and J by 5 bases, 10 bases remained unmatched. The CDR3 spells CASSLEGSGGSGDTQYF. CDR3 nucleotides: TGCGCCAGCAGCTTGGAGGGTAGCGGGGGTTCGGGAGATACGCAGTATTTT.

The chain joins TRBV4-3 to TRBJ2-1; TRBD1 matches at 9 bases. Germline CDR1 LGHNA, CDR2 YSLEER. V lost 4 bases to trimming and J lost 4 bases; unmatched junction nucleotides: 5. The CDR3 spans 15 residues. The CDR3 DNA reads TGCGCCAGCAGCCCCGGGACAGGGACTTACAATGAGCAGTTCTTC. This gives the protein CASSPGTGTYNEQFF.

The count of this clone is one. This chain uses TRBV30 with TRBJ1-6; TRBD1 agrees at 8 bases. The CDR3 loop spans 14 amino acids. In germline, CDR1 is GTSNPN, CDR2 SVGIG (reference sequence). V was clipped by 2 bases and J by 7 bases; unmatched bases: 4. CDR3 sequence: CAWSLGQGNSPLHF. In DNA, the CDR3 is TGTGCCTGGAGTCTCGGACAGGGAAATTCACCCCTCCACTTT.